This T cell receptor (beta chain) was captured by sequencing in a study of blood T cell repertoires in COVID-19. Per the authors' pipeline: Reference gene primer amplification in the assay estimated nucleated cell counts. TCRdb's table, derived via immunoSEQ multiplex PCR, lists solely in-frame clones and lacks some. The V and J calls and the clone size are those of that table, but D and trimming were determined from the DNA. The sample lists fewer than 350,000 clones, 88% occurring once. The sequenced material came from PBMCs or T cells enriched from blood (not recorded which). This TCR was sampled from a woman aged 55-75 years in a cohort exposed to, infected with or recovered from COVID-19 (not recorded which).

The CDR3 is CASSLQGSSGNTIYF. The CDR3 nucleotides are TGTGCCAGCAGCTTGCAGGGGAGCTCTGGAAACACCATATATTTT. This rearrangement joins TRBV5-5 to TRBJ1-3, with a tentative D call TRBD1 (6 bases). V was trimmed by 1 base and J by 0 bases, leaving 8 bases between them. This CDR3 region has 15 residues. The V gene's germline CDR1 is SGHKS and CDR2 YYEKEE (reference sequence).